The entry below gives a single T cell receptor (beta chain) sequence along with its context. This entry is derived from a study of blood T cell repertoires in COVID-19. Study background: Some COVID-19 samples were acute and others convalescent; all came from the United States, Italy and Spain.

Methods used by the authors: By means of reference gene primer amplification, nucleated cell counts were estimated. The protocol was immunoSEQ multiplex PCR, while the TCRdb copy is restricted to in-frame clones and leaves out a portion. D and trimming were read from the DNA, whereas the V and J calls and clone size are those reported in that table. The sample lists 120,000 to 150,000 clones, 80% to 90% occurring once. Germline CDR1 LGHDT, CDR2 YNNKEL (reference sequence). The CDR3 consists of 14 residues. Trimming removed 1 base from V and 6 bases from J; junction bases left unmatched: 6. Sequencing was performed on peripheral blood. This TCR was sampled from a man in his 60s with active or convalescent COVID-19. The chain recombines TRBV3-1 (or the pseudogene TRBV3-2) with TRBJ2-7; TRBD2 matches 7 bases. The CDR3 DNA reads TGTGCCAGCAGCCAAGTCAGGGAGGGAGGCGAGCAGTACTTC. The encoded protein is CASSQVREGGEQYF.